A selection of T cell receptor beta chains follows, all from one sample in a study of identical twins. MiXCR was run by TCRdb on the 5' RACE reads, yielding one entry per CDR3 protein. Of a few hundred thousand distinct CDR3 sequences in the sample, around 8.8% are singletons; the top ten hold roughly 3.1%. In addition, the sample was reused for a study of yellow fever vaccine responses in identical twins.

Specimen: CD8+ T cells sorted from blood. The receptor source for this set is a woman aged 18-29 years in good health. CDR3s include the opening cysteine and the closing phenylalanine or tryptophan. D genes are given only for firm matches. Size is stated for part of the rows, as once, few or many counts, or as a class when the clone is expanded.

clone size: many
V gene: TRBV18
D gene: TRBD2
J gene: TRBJ2-1
CDR3 protein: CASSLSGNYNEQFF
CDR3 DNA: TGTGCCAGCTCCCTGAGCGGGAACTACAATGAGCAGTTCTTC

clone size: -
V gene: TRBV6-1
D gene: -
J gene: TRBJ2-1
CDR3 protein: CASSENGGAYNEQFF
CDR3 DNA: TGTGCCAGCAGTGAAAATGGCGGGGCCTACAATGAGCAGTTCTTC

clone size: -
V gene: TRBV5-6
D gene: TRBD2
J gene: TRBJ2-4
CDR3 protein: CASGAGLAGNIQYF
CDR3 DNA: TGTGCCAGCGGCGCAGGACTAGCGGGAAACATTCAGTACTTC

clone size: -
V gene: TRBV28
D gene: -
J gene: TRBJ2-5
CDR3 protein: CASSLQGQETQYF
CDR3 DNA: TGTGCCAGCAGTTTACAGGGCCAAGAGACCCAGTACTTC

clone size: -
V gene: TRBV7-3
D gene: -
J gene: TRBJ2-2
CDR3 protein: CASSYTGSPGELFF
CDR3 DNA: TGTGCCAGCAGCTACACAGGGTCCCCCGGGGAGCTGTTTTTT

clone size: few
V gene: TRBV12-3/TRBV12-4
D gene: TRBD1
J gene: TRBJ2-5
CDR3 protein: CASSTGTGPQETQYF
CDR3 DNA: TGTGCCAGCAGTACCGGGACAGGGCCTCAAGAGACCCAGTACTTC

clone size: few
V gene: TRBV3-1
D gene: -
J gene: TRBJ2-5
CDR3 protein: CASSQGRLLKETQYF
CDR3 DNA: TGTGCCAGCAGCCAAGGCCGCTTATTAAAGGAGACCCAGTACTTC

clone size: many
V gene: TRBV29-1
D gene: -
J gene: TRBJ2-7
CDR3 protein: CSVEEPEGGSYEQYF
CDR3 DNA: TGCAGCGTTGAAGAGCCGGAAGGGGGCTCCTACGAGCAGTACTTC

clone size: few
V gene: TRBV20-1
D gene: TRBD2
J gene: TRBJ2-1
CDR3 protein: CSASSVSSGALPHNEQFF
CDR3 DNA: TGCAGTGCTAGCTCAGTTTCTAGCGGGGCACTACCACACAATGAGCAGTTCTTC

clone size: few
V gene: TRBV7-2
D gene: -
J gene: TRBJ2-1
CDR3 protein: CASSHGHDPGAYNEQFF
CDR3 DNA: TGTGCCAGCAGCCACGGACACGACCCGGGGGCCTACAATGAGCAGTTCTTC

clone size: -
V gene: TRBV2
D gene: TRBD1
J gene: TRBJ2-3
CDR3 protein: CASPGGTGGQTQYF
CDR3 DNA: TGTGCCAGCCCTGGGGGGACAGGCGGTCAGACGCAGTATTTT

clone size: -
V gene: TRBV4-1
D gene: TRBD2
J gene: TRBJ2-2
CDR3 protein: CASSQAGAGGPTGELFF
CDR3 DNA: TGCGCCAGCAGCCAAGCCGGCGCGGGGGGGCCCACCGGGGAGCTGTTTTTT

clone size: -
V gene: TRBV5-1
D gene: -
J gene: TRBJ1-4
CDR3 protein: CASSLGVGDEKLFF
CDR3 DNA: TGCGCCAGCAGCTTGGGGGTAGGCGATGAAAAACTGTTTTTT

clone size: -
V gene: TRBV10-2
D gene: TRBD1
J gene: TRBJ2-3
CDR3 protein: CASSGRTGVGTDTQYF
CDR3 DNA: TGCGCCAGCAGCGGACGGACAGGGGTCGGTACAGATACGCAGTATTTT

clone size: few
V gene: TRBV14
D gene: TRBD1
J gene: TRBJ2-7
CDR3 protein: CASSQGETGVNEQYF
CDR3 DNA: TGTGCCAGCAGCCAAGGCGAGACAGGGGTGAATGAGCAGTACTTC

clone size: -
V gene: TRBV4-3
D gene: TRBD1
J gene: TRBJ2-2
CDR3 protein: CASSQDSTGGGSGELFF
CDR3 DNA: TGCGCCAGCAGCCAAGATTCCACAGGGGGTGGTAGCGGGGAGCTGTTTTTT

clone size: few
V gene: TRBV7-8
D gene: -
J gene: TRBJ2-5
CDR3 protein: CASSLEGLLQETQYF
CDR3 DNA: TGTGCCAGCAGCTTAGAGGGACTCCTACAAGAGACCCAGTACTTC

clone size: many
V gene: TRBV6-5
D gene: -
J gene: TRBJ2-1
CDR3 protein: CASSYSEFSKRVNEQFF
CDR3 DNA: TGTGCCAGCAGTTACTCTGAGTTTAGTAAGCGGGTCAATGAGCAGTTCTTC

clone size: many
V gene: TRBV2
D gene: TRBD2
J gene: TRBJ2-3
CDR3 protein: CASSELAGGYTDTQYF
CDR3 DNA: TGTGCCAGCAGTGAACTAGCGGGGGGCTACACAGATACGCAGTATTTT

clone size: many
V gene: TRBV7-2
D gene: -
J gene: TRBJ2-1
CDR3 protein: CASSLALNSYNEQFF
CDR3 DNA: TGTGCCAGCAGCTTAGCGCTCAACTCCTACAATGAGCAGTTCTTC

clone size: -
V gene: TRBV7-9
D gene: TRBD1
J gene: TRBJ2-7
CDR3 protein: CASSRTGTQDEQYF
CDR3 DNA: TGTGCCAGCAGCCGGACAGGGACTCAGGACGAGCAGTACTTC

clone size: -
V gene: TRBV7-2
D gene: -
J gene: TRBJ2-1
CDR3 protein: CASSSGLNYNEQFF
CDR3 DNA: TGTGCCAGCAGCTCGGGACTGAACTACAATGAGCAGTTCTTC

clone size: -
V gene: TRBV29-1
D gene: -
J gene: TRBJ1-5
CDR3 protein: CSAVIGGADQPQHF
CDR3 DNA: TGCAGCGCTGTGATCGGGGGGGCGGATCAGCCCCAGCATTTT

clone size: few
V gene: TRBV6-1
D gene: TRBD1
J gene: TRBJ2-3
CDR3 protein: CASSVQTGTTDTQYF
CDR3 DNA: TGTGCCAGCAGTGTCCAGACAGGGACCACAGATACGCAGTATTTT

clone size: -
V gene: TRBV27
D gene: -
J gene: TRBJ2-1
CDR3 protein: CASSFPDYNEQFF
CDR3 DNA: TGTGCCAGCAGTTTCCCCGACTACAATGAGCAGTTCTTC

clone size: few
V gene: TRBV6-1
D gene: -
J gene: TRBJ1-2
CDR3 protein: CASSDWASAEGYTF
CDR3 DNA: TGTGCCAGCAGTGACTGGGCCAGCGCAGAGGGCTACACCTTC

clone size: many
V gene: TRBV7-2
D gene: -
J gene: TRBJ2-3
CDR3 protein: CASSLEGLLSTDTQYF
CDR3 DNA: TGTGCCAGCAGCTTAGAGGGACTGCTTAGCACAGATACGCAGTATTTT

clone size: many
V gene: TRBV9
D gene: -
J gene: TRBJ2-3
CDR3 protein: CASSAWATDTQYF
CDR3 DNA: TGTGCCAGCAGCGCTTGGGCAACGGATACGCAGTATTTT

clone size: -
V gene: TRBV29-1
D gene: -
J gene: TRBJ2-5
CDR3 protein: CSAEEEDGPAYQETQYF
CDR3 DNA: TGCAGCGCTGAAGAGGAGGACGGACCGGCGTACCAAGAGACCCAGTACTTC

clone size: -
V gene: TRBV3-1
D gene: -
J gene: TRBJ1-2
CDR3 protein: CASSQALGGPYGYTF
CDR3 DNA: TGTGCCAGCAGCCAAGCTCTCGGGGGGCCCTATGGCTACACCTTC

clone size: many
V gene: TRBV20-1
D gene: -
J gene: TRBJ2-3
CDR3 protein: CSALGPSTDTQYF
CDR3 DNA: TGCAGTGCCCTAGGTCCTAGCACAGATACGCAGTATTTT

clone size: many
V gene: TRBV29-1
D gene: -
J gene: TRBJ1-2
CDR3 protein: CSVGTVSFYGYTF
CDR3 DNA: TGCAGCGTGGGGACGGTATCCTTCTATGGCTACACCTTC

clone size: many
V gene: TRBV7-7
D gene: -
J gene: TRBJ2-1
CDR3 protein: CASSLVMEDGEQFF
CDR3 DNA: TGTGCTAGCAGCTTAGTAATGGAGGATGGTGAGCAGTTCTTC

clone size: -
V gene: TRBV20-1
D gene: -
J gene: TRBJ1-5
CDR3 protein: CSARELGRNSNQPQHF
CDR3 DNA: TGCAGTGCTAGAGAACTTGGACGTAATAGCAATCAGCCCCAGCATTTT

clone size: -
V gene: TRBV4-3
D gene: -
J gene: TRBJ2-7
CDR3 protein: CASSPKIRGEQYF
CDR3 DNA: TGCGCCAGCAGCCCCAAAATTAGGGGCGAGCAGTACTTC

clone size: many
V gene: TRBV4-3
D gene: -
J gene: TRBJ2-7
CDR3 protein: CASSQGRAVVSEQYF
CDR3 DNA: TGCGCCAGCAGCCAAGGGCGAGCAGTAGTTAGCGAGCAGTACTTC

clone size: few
V gene: TRBV27
D gene: TRBD2
J gene: TRBJ2-6
CDR3 protein: CASSSGGGFGANVLTF
CDR3 DNA: TGTGCCAGCAGTAGTGGGGGGGGATTTGGGGCCAACGTCCTGACTTTC

clone size: -
V gene: TRBV4-1
D gene: -
J gene: TRBJ2-5
CDR3 protein: CASSQLRAAQETQYF
CDR3 DNA: TGCGCCAGCAGCCAACTCAGGGCAGCACAAGAGACCCAGTACTTC

clone size: few
V gene: TRBV11-1
D gene: TRBD1
J gene: TRBJ2-7
CDR3 protein: CASSRTNNAGTGTYEQYF
CDR3 DNA: TGTGCCAGCAGCCGGACCAACAACGCCGGGACAGGAACCTACGAGCAGTACTTC

clone size: many
V gene: TRBV28
D gene: TRBD2
J gene: TRBJ2-3
CDR3 protein: CASSLRGGLDTQYF
CDR3 DNA: TGTGCCAGCAGTTTACGCGGGGGGCTCGATACGCAGTATTTT

clone size: many
V gene: TRBV4-3
D gene: -
J gene: TRBJ1-1
CDR3 protein: CASSQRQRPHEAFF
CDR3 DNA: TGCGCCAGCAGCCAACGACAGCGCCCCCACGAAGCTTTCTTT

clone size: -
V gene: TRBV5-6
D gene: TRBD2
J gene: TRBJ2-5
CDR3 protein: CASSLVRGVVETQYF
CDR3 DNA: TGTGCCAGCAGCTTGGTTCGGGGGGTAGTGGAGACCCAGTACTTC

clone size: few
V gene: TRBV20-1
D gene: -
J gene: TRBJ2-7
CDR3 protein: CSARRGGPYEQYF
CDR3 DNA: TGCAGTGCCCGTCGAGGGGGGCCCTACGAGCAGTACTTC

clone size: many
V gene: TRBV28
D gene: -
J gene: TRBJ2-3
CDR3 protein: CASTPGGEADTQYF
CDR3 DNA: TGTGCCAGCACCCCCGGCGGGGAGGCAGATACGCAGTATTTT

clone size: few
V gene: TRBV6-2/TRBV6-3
D gene: TRBD2
J gene: TRBJ2-7
CDR3 protein: CASSYTGGDYEQYF
CDR3 DNA: TGTGCCAGCAGTTACACCGGGGGGGACTACGAGCAGTACTTC

clone size: many
V gene: TRBV12-3/TRBV12-4
D gene: -
J gene: TRBJ1-2
CDR3 protein: CASTQRGDYGYTF
CDR3 DNA: TGTGCCAGCACCCAAAGGGGGGATTATGGCTACACCTTC

clone size: few
V gene: TRBV12-3/TRBV12-4
D gene: -
J gene: TRBJ2-2
CDR3 protein: CASSSGLITINTGELFF
CDR3 DNA: TGTGCCAGCAGTTCGGGACTCATCACCATTAACACCGGGGAGCTGTTTTTT

clone size: -
V gene: TRBV20-1
D gene: -
J gene: TRBJ2-5
CDR3 protein: CSARVRVSFGYQETQYF
CDR3 DNA: TGCAGTGCTAGAGTCAGGGTATCGTTTGGGTACCAAGAGACCCAGTACTTC

clone size: -
V gene: TRBV4-3
D gene: TRBD1
J gene: TRBJ2-3
CDR3 protein: CASSQGQGPSSTDTQYF
CDR3 DNA: TGCGCCAGCAGCCAAGGACAGGGGCCGTCTAGCACAGATACGCAGTATTTT

clone size: few
V gene: TRBV27
D gene: -
J gene: TRBJ2-3
CDR3 protein: CASSLWSATVIVGDTQYF
CDR3 DNA: TGTGCCAGCAGTTTATGGTCTGCTACAGTTATAGTAGGAGATACGCAGTATTTT

clone size: many
V gene: TRBV10-3
D gene: -
J gene: TRBJ1-5
CDR3 protein: CAISEGEENQPQHF
CDR3 DNA: TGTGCCATCAGTGAAGGGGAGGAGAATCAGCCCCAGCATTTT

clone size: -
V gene: TRBV29-1
D gene: TRBD1
J gene: TRBJ2-1
CDR3 protein: CSAPTGGGEQFF
CDR3 DNA: TGCAGCGCCCCGACAGGGGGCGGAGAGCAGTTCTTC

clone size: many
V gene: TRBV29-1
D gene: TRBD2
J gene: TRBJ2-7
CDR3 protein: CSVSSGAYEQYF
CDR3 DNA: TGCAGCGTTTCCAGCGGGGCCTACGAGCAGTACTTC

clone size: -
V gene: TRBV6-5
D gene: -
J gene: TRBJ2-7
CDR3 protein: CASSYGGRSEQYF
CDR3 DNA: TGTGCCAGCAGTTATGGGGGGCGTTCCGAGCAGTACTTC

clone size: many
V gene: TRBV5-1
D gene: TRBD2
J gene: TRBJ2-3
CDR3 protein: CASRWTSGSTDTQYF
CDR3 DNA: TGCGCCAGCAGATGGACTAGCGGAAGCACAGATACGCAGTATTTT

clone size: -
V gene: TRBV29-1
D gene: TRBD2
J gene: TRBJ2-1
CDR3 protein: CSVEPVLAGEYNEQFF
CDR3 DNA: TGCAGCGTTGAACCGGTACTAGCGGGGGAATACAATGAGCAGTTCTTC

clone size: few
V gene: TRBV11-1
D gene: TRBD2
J gene: TRBJ2-2
CDR3 protein: CASSPPGTSGNANTGELFF
CDR3 DNA: TGTGCCAGCAGCCCCCCCGGGACTAGCGGTAACGCGAACACCGGGGAGCTGTTTTTT

clone size: many
V gene: TRBV28
D gene: -
J gene: TRBJ2-3
CDR3 protein: CASSREGPLGTQYF
CDR3 DNA: TGTGCCAGCAGTCGTGAGGGGCCTTTGGGTACGCAGTATTTT

clone size: many
V gene: TRBV7-9
D gene: TRBD2
J gene: TRBJ2-5
CDR3 protein: CASRRAPSGRLETQYF
CDR3 DNA: TGTGCCAGCAGACGAGCCCCCAGCGGGAGACTAGAGACCCAGTACTTC

clone size: -
V gene: TRBV14
D gene: -
J gene: TRBJ2-5
CDR3 protein: CASSQAVQETQYF
CDR3 DNA: TGTGCCAGCAGCCAAGCAGTCCAAGAGACCCAGTACTTC